The next 28 T cell receptor beta chains were all read from a single sample in a study of T cells in Graves' hyperthyroidism and ophthalmopathy (dated by TCRdb to about 2019). Libraries were constructed by multiplex PCR. Sequencer: Illumina HiSeq 2000. TCR beta CDR3 regions were amplified from RNA transcripts. The TCR CDR3 was subjected to a first round of RT-PCR using the HTBI primer set and the Qiagen OneStep RT-PCR kit. TCRdb took the public reads, trimmed them with fastp at Q25, ran MiXCR for clone calling and kept in-frame beta chains. Rows are unified per CDR3 protein, each entry keeping the most common DNA and genes. Within this sample are some 600,000 distinct CDR3 sequences, with more than 45% of them counted one time only. The ten largest clonotypes hold just under 8.5% of the sample. The material sequenced was peripheral blood or thyroid tissue (not recorded which). The receptors derive from a woman between 18 and 29 years old with Graves' hyperthyroidism. Donor details come from another sample of the same person, matched by shared clones.

This clonotype was observed many times. The rearrangement uses TRBV10-3 and TRBJ1-1; tentatively, D is TRBD1 (5 bases). Trimming left V 6 bases short and J 0 bases short, with 11 bases between. CDR1 ENHRY and CDR2 SYGVKD come from the germline V gene. The CDR3 has 14 amino acids. CDR3 loop: CAIRKTELNTEAFF. CDR3 in DNA: TGTGCCATCAGGAAGACAGAATTGAACACTGAAGCTTTCTTT.

Points on this clonotype: One base away lies a much larger clone, so this may be a sequencing read error. This rearrangement joins TRBV2 to TRBJ1-2; D gene uncertain. This CDR3 comprises 13 residues. Trimming pared 6 bases from V and 3 bases from J, leaving 11 bases between. CDR1 is SNHLY, CDR2 FYNNEI, per germline. As DNA, the CDR3 is TGTGCCAGCAGACAAAGGGAGTACTATGGCTACACCTTC. This translates into CASRQREYYGYTF. Supplemented by reference TRBV2 and TRBJ1-2, the full variable domain reads EPEVTQTPSHQVTQMGQEVILRCVPISNHLYFYWYRQILGQKVEFLVSFYNNEISEKSEIFDDQFSVERPDGSNFTLKIRSTKLEDSAMYFCASRQREYYGYTFGSGTRLTVV.

The V gene is TRBV20-1, the J gene TRBJ2-7; a possible D gene is TRBD1 (5 bases). The CDR3 loop spans 12 amino acids. The germline V gene encodes CDR1 DFQATT and CDR2 SNEGSKA (reference sequence). Trimming shortened V by 0 bases and J by 3 bases, and 6 bases separated the two germline ends. CDR3 sequence reads: CSARDDSYEQYF. The CDR3 DNA is TGCAGTGCTAGAGATGACAGCTACGAGCAGTACTTC.

This clonotype has just a few counts. DNA of the CDR3: TGTGCCAGCAGCTTAGCGGGACTAGCGGTCGCCTACGAGCAGTACTTC. Translating it yields CASSLAGLAVAYEQYF. This chain connects TRBV7-9 to TRBJ2-7; TRBD2 aligns across 11 bases. This CDR3 region has 16 residues. V shed 0 bases and J 2 bases; nucleotides not matched to a gene: 3. Looked up from germline, CDR1 is SEHNR and CDR2 is FQNEAQ (reference sequence).

In its sample, this clonotype was seen a few times. The chain is built from TRBV11-2 and TRBJ1-3, with D uncertain. In germline, CDR1 is SGHAT, CDR2 FQNNGV. V was shortened by 3 bases and J by 0 bases, with 6 bases between the two germline ends. The CDR3 runs to 14 residues. In DNA form, the CDR3 reads TGTGCCAGCAGCTTTATCAGCTCTGGAAACACCATATATTTT. Protein sequence: CASSFISSGNTIYF.

This clonotype was seen a single time. This clone may be a read error of a much larger clone one base away. The CDR3 DNA follows: TGTGCCAGCAGCTCGGGACAACTAAGCACTGAAGCTTTCTTT. Its protein is CASSSGQLSTEAFF. The chain is built from TRBV7-9 and TRBJ1-1, with D maybe TRBD1 (6 bases). With 4 bases removed from V and 4 bases from J, the gap between germline ends came to 13 bases. Germline assignment: CDR1 SEHNR and CDR2 FQNEAQ (reference sequence). The CDR3 is made up of 14 amino acids.

In regard to this clonotype: Possible read error: a much larger clone is one base away. This rearrangement joins TRBV7-8 to TRBJ1-1; the D gene is possibly TRBD1 (5 bases). Germline lookup yields CDR1 SGHVS and CDR2 FQNEAQ. This CDR3 is built from 13 residues. Written as DNA, the CDR3 is TGTGCCAGCAGCTTCAGAGAGGACACTGAAGCTTCCTTT. As protein: CASSFREDTEASF.

This clonotype was seen many times. This chain uses TRBV7-8 with TRBJ1-2; TRBD1 matches 7 bases. Trimming took 2 bases from V and 4 from J; bases not matched to a gene: 7. The germline V gene encodes CDR1 SGHVS and CDR2 FQNEAQ. CDR3 length: 15 amino acids. The CDR3 reads CASSLSPDRVYGYTF. CDR3 coding DNA: TGTGCCAGCAGCTTATCCCCCGACAGGGTCTATGGCTACACCTTC.

This chain connects TRBV5-6 to TRBJ1-1; D remains ambiguous. Deletions cut 0 bases from V and 2 bases from J, with 5 bases between. Germline values: CDR1 SGHDT, CDR2 YYEEEE. The CDR3 covers 13 residues. This CDR3 is CASSLVHNTEAFF. In DNA, the CDR3 is TGTGCCAGCAGCTTGGTCCATAACACTGAAGCTTTCTTT. The full variable domain, completed using reference TRBV5-6 and TRBJ1-1, is DAGVTQSPTHLIKTRGQQVTLRCSPKSGHDTVSWYQQALGQGPQFIFQYYEEEERQRGNFPDRFSGHQFPNYSSELNVNALLLGDSALYLCASSLVHNTEAFFGQGTRLTVV.

This clonotype has only a few counts. The chain recombines TRBV7-9 with TRBJ2-7, with 9 bases lining up with TRBD2. CDR3 length: 16 residues. Germline-derived CDR1 and CDR2 are SEHNR and FQNEAQ (reference sequence). V was pared by 3 bases and J by 0 bases, with 6 bases of the junction left unmatched. The CDR3, as DNA: TGTGCCAGCAGCTTCATGGAGCGGGAGGTCTCCTACGAGCAGTACTTC. As protein: CASSFMEREVSYEQYF.

The chain joins TRBV29-1 to TRBJ1-1; 7 bases agree with TRBD1. Germline CDR1 and CDR2: SQVTM and ANQGSEA. CDR3 length: 12 amino acids. The V segment lost 6 bases and the J segment 1 base; nucleotides outside the gene matches: 2. Written as DNA, the CDR3 is TGCAGCGTAAAGGGGGCGAACACTGAAGCTTTCTTT. This translates into CSVKGANTEAFF.

The chain couples TRBV12-3 or TRBV12-4 to TRBJ1-2; 7 nucleotides match TRBD1. The V segment lost 5 bases and the J segment 3 bases; nucleotides outside the gene matches: 15. CDR3 size: 17 residues. The CDR3 spells CASSPTSFDRVYYGYTF. DNA of the CDR3: TGTGCCAGCAGTCCCACATCCTTTGACAGGGTATACTATGGCTACACCTTC.

This chain links TRBV29-1 with TRBJ2-5; 10 bases map to TRBD1. The V and J ends lost 0 bases and 5 bases, in that order; junction bases with no gene match: 3. Germline values: CDR1 SQVTM, CDR2 ANQGSEA. This CDR3 has 14 residues. The CDR3: CSVEDGGQGETQYF. The CDR3 nucleotides are TGCAGCGTTGAAGATGGGGGACAGGGGGAGACCCAGTACTTC. The full variable domain, completed using reference TRBV29-1 and TRBJ2-5, is SAVISQKPSRDICQRGTSLTIQCQVDSQVTMMFWYRQQPGQSLTLIATANQGSEATYESGFVIDKFPISRPNLTFSTLTVSNMSPEDSSIYLCSVEDGGQGETQYFGPGTRLLVL.

The gene calls are TRBV6-5 and TRBJ2-7; D uncertain. This CDR3 spans 12 amino acids. Germline CDR1 is MNHEY and CDR2 is SVGAGI. Trimming removed 8 bases from V and 3 bases from J, with 11 bases in between. The CDR3 DNA sequence: TGTGCCAGCTCGGCGGCCCACTACGAGCAGTACTTC. Protein sequence: CASSAAHYEQYF.

The chain links TRBV7-2 to TRBJ1-4, with D possibly being TRBD1 (5 bases). The CDR3 has 15 residues. Germline CDR1 and CDR2: SGHTA and FQGNSA. Deletions cut 1 base from V and 7 bases from J, with 13 bases between. The CDR3 sequence is CASSLGDSPGEKLFF. As DNA, the CDR3 is TGTGCCAGCAGCTTAGGTGACAGCCCTGGTGAAAAACTGTTTTTT.

Concerning this clonotype: This may be a read error, as it is one base from a much larger clone. This sequence joins TRBV7-9 and TRBJ2-2, with a tentative D call TRBD2 (5 bases). The V gene's germline CDR1 is SEHNR and CDR2 FQNEAQ (reference sequence). The CDR3 consists of 14 residues. DNA for the CDR3: TGTGCCAGCAGCTCCGGCGTCTACACCGGGGAGCCGTTTTTT. It encodes CASSSGVYTGEPFF.

The chain employs TRBV19 and TRBJ1-5, with 11 bases lining up with TRBD1. The CDR3 totals 14 residues. Germline assignment: CDR1 LNHDA and CDR2 SQIVND (reference sequence). Trimming removed 6 bases from V and 6 bases from J; junction bases left unmatched: 4. The CDR3 reads CASSGQGASQPQHF. The CDR3, as DNA: TGTGCCAGTAGCGGACAGGGGGCTAGTCAGCCCCAGCATTTT. The full variable domain, completed using reference TRBV19 and TRBJ1-5, is DGGITQSPKYLFRKEGQNVTLSCEQNLNHDAMYWYRQDPGQGLRLIYYSQIVNDFQKGDIAEGYSVSREKKESFPLTVTSAQKNPTAFYLCASSGQGASQPQHFGDGTRLSIL.

This CDR3 is CSGRDRDNTEAFF. The CDR3 coding sequence is TGCAGCGGAAGGGACAGGGATAACACTGAAGCTTTCTTT. The gene calls are TRBV29-1 and TRBJ1-1; 9 positions match TRBD1. V was clipped by 7 bases and J by 2 bases; unmatched bases: 5. The CDR3 runs 13 residues. The germline V gene has CDR1 SQVTM and CDR2 ANQGSEA.

This chain joins TRBV20-1 and TRBJ1-5; 8 nucleotides match TRBD1. CDR3 size: 17 residues. The germline V gene has CDR1 DFQATT and CDR2 SNEGSKA (reference sequence). The trim removed 0 bases at V and 2 bases at J, leaving 9 bases unmatched. The CDR3 reads CSARDLPGGYGNQPQHF. Written as DNA, the CDR3 is TGCAGTGCTAGAGATCTCCCAGGGGGCTATGGCAATCAGCCCCAGCATTTT.

This clonotype showed up many times. The chain employs TRBV7-9 and TRBJ1-4, with D maybe TRBD1 (6 bases). Germline V gives CDR1 SEHNR, CDR2 FQNEAQ (reference sequence). The ends were cut back, 7 bases at V and 8 bases at J, with 14 bases in the middle. This CDR3 is 13 amino acids long. CDR3 DNA sequence: TGTGCCAGCACGGACAGCCTCAGGGAAAAACTGTTTTTT. This translates into CASTDSLREKLFF.

CDR3 protein: CASSLRGLGNTEAFF. The CDR3 DNA reads as TGTGCCAGCAGTCTCAGGGGATTGGGGAACACTGAAGCTTTCTTT. The chain employs TRBV19 and TRBJ1-1; D perhaps matches TRBD1 (6 bases). Trimming took off 9 bases at V and 1 base at J, with 18 bases between the two ends. Germline-derived CDR1 and CDR2 are LNHDA and SQIVND (reference sequence). This CDR3 spans 15 amino acids.

Worth noting for this clonotype: A much larger clone lies one base from this, so it may be a read error. The chain is built from TRBV7-9 and TRBJ1-1, with D possibly being TRBD1 (6 bases). Looked up from germline, CDR1 is SEHNR and CDR2 is FQNEAQ (reference sequence). The CDR3 covers 14 residues. V was pared by 6 bases and J by 4 bases, with 15 bases between. CDR3 protein: CASSTGNVVTEAFF. The CDR3 DNA reads TGTGCCAGCAGTACAGGGAACGTAGTCACTGAAGCTTTCTTT.

This clonotype was found many times. The chain recombines TRBV11-2 with TRBJ2-5; 8 bases match TRBD2. This CDR3 spans 14 amino acids. The ends lost 5 bases at V and 5 bases at J; junction bases unmatched: 7. Germline V gene lookup returns CDR1 SGHAT and CDR2 FQNNGV. The CDR3 DNA follows: TGTGCCAGCAGCCCAAGCGGGAGAGGGGAGACCCAGTACTTC. Protein product: CASSPSGRGETQYF.

This chain uses TRBV20-1 with TRBJ2-7; 11 nucleotides match TRBD2. The CDR3 runs to 15 residues. CDR1 is DFQATT and CDR2 is SNEGSKA in the germline V gene (reference sequence). The junction had 9 bases not matched to a gene; V was cut back by 5 bases and J by 3 bases. CDR3 region: CSAWTGTSGLYEQYF. The CDR3 nucleotides read TGCAGTGCTTGGACCGGGACTAGCGGACTCTACGAGCAGTACTTC.

This clonotype was picked up a small number of times. This chain links TRBV12-3 or TRBV12-4 with TRBJ2-7; D not certain. This CDR3 comprises 14 residues. Deletions cut 1 base from V and 1 base from J, with 8 bases between. The CDR3 region is CASSLGRVSYEQYF. For the CDR3, the DNA is TGTGCCAGCAGTTTAGGAAGGGTGTCCTACGAGCAGTACTTC.

The rearrangement links TRBV10-3 to TRBJ1-1; 8 nucleotides align to TRBD1. The V segment lost 0 bases and the J segment 7 bases; nucleotides outside the gene matches: 4. The CDR3 runs 14 residues. Germline CDR1 reads ENHRY; CDR2 reads SYGVKD. The CDR3 here is CAISESGTGHEAFF. As DNA, the CDR3 is TGTGCCATCAGTGAGTCCGGGACAGGACATGAAGCTTTCTTT.

V gene TRBV10-2 combines with J gene TRBJ2-2, with D unclear. V was shortened by 0 bases and J by 0 bases, with 8 bases between the two germline ends. The CDR3 runs 16 residues. CDR1 and CDR2 (germline): WSHSY, SAAADI. The CDR3 loop is CASSESGVANTGELFF. CDR3 sequence (DNA): TGCGCCAGCAGTGAGTCTGGAGTAGCGAACACCGGGGAGCTGTTTTTT.

The sample holds many counts of this clonotype. The J gene is TRBJ2-5, the V gene TRBV9; D may be TRBD1 (6 bases). Germline V gene sequence: CDR1 SGDLS, CDR2 YYNGEE. Between the trimmed V and J ends, which lost 0 bases and 4 bases, there was a span of 7 bases. This CDR3 is 13 amino acids long. The CDR3 region has the DNA TGTGCCAGCAGCGTAGCAGGGGTAGAGACCCAGTACTTC. This gives the protein CASSVAGVETQYF.